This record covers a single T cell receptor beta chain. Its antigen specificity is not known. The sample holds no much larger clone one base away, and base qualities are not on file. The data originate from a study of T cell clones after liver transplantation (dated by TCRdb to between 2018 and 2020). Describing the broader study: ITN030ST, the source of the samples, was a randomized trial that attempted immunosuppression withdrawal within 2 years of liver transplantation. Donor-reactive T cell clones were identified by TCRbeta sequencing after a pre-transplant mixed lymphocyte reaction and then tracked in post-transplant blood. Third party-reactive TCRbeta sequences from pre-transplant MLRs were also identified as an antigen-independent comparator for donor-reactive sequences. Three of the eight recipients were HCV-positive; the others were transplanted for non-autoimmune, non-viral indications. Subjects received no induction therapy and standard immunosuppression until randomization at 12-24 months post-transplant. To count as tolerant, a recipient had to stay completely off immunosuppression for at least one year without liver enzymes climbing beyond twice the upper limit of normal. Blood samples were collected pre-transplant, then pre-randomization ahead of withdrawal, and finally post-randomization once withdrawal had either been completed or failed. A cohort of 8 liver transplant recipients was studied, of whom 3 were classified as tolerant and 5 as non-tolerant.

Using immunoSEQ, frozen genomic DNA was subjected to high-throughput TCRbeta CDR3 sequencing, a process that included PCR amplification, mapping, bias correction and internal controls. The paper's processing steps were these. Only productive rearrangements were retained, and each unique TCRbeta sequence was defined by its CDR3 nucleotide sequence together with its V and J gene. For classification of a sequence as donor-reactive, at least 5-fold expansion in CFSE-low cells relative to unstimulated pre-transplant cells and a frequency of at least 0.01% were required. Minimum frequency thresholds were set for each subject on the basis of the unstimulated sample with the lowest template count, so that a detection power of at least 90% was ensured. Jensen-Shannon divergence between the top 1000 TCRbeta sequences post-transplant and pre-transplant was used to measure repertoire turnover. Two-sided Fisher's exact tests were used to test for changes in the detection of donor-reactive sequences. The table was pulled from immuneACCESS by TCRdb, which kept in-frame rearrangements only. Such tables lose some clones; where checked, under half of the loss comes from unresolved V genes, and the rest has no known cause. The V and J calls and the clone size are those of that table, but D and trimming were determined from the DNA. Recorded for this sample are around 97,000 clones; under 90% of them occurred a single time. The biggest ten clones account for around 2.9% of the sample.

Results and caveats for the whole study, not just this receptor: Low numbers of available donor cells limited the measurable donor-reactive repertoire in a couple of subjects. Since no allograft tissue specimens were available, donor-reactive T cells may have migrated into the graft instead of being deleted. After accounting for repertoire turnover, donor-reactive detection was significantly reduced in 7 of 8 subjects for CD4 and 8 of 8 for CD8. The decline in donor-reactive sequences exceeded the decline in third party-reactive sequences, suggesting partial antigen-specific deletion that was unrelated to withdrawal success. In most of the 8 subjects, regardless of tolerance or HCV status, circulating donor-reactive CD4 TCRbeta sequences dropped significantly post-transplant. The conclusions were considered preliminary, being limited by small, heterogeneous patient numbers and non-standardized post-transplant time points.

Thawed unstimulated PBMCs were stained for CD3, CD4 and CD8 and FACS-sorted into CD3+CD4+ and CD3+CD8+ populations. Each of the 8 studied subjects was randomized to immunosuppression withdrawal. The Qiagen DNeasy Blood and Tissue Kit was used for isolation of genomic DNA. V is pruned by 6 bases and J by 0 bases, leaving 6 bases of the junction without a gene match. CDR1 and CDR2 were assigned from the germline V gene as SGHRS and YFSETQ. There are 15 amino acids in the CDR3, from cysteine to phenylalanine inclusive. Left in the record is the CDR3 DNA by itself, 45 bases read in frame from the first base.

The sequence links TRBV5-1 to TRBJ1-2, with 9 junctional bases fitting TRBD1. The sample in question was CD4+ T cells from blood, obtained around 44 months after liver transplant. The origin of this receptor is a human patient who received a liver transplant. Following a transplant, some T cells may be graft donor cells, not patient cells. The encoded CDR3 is CASTPRDRANYGYTF. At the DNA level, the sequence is TGCGCCAGCACCCCGAGGGACAGGGCTAACTATGGCTACACCTTC.